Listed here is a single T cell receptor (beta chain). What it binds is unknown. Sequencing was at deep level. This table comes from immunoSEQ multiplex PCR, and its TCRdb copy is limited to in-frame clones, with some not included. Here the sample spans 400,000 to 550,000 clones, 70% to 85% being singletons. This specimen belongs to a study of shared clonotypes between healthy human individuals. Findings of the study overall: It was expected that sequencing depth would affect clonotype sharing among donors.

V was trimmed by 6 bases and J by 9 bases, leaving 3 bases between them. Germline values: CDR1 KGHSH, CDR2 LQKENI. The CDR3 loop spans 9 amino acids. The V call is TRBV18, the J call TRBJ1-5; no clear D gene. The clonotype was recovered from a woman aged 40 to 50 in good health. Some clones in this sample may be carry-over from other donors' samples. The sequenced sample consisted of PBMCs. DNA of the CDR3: TGTGCCAGCTCCCCGCCCCAGCATTTT. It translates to CASSPPQHF.